These T cell receptor beta chains were read from a single sample in a study of blood T cell repertoires in COVID-19. Clones were sequenced by immunoSEQ multiplex PCR, and TCRdb holds only the in-frame ones, with some missing. The table includes about 190,000 clones, approximately 90% detected once. Sequencing was carried out using peripheral blood. These receptor sequences come from a woman under 40 with acute or convalescent COVID-19. The CDR3 runs from the conserved cysteine through the conserved F or W. A D gene is named only where the DNA matches it firmly. Only part of the rows carry a size: once, few, many, or a class if the clone is expanded.

j_call | v_call | clone_size | d_call | cdr3_nt | cdr3_aa
TRBJ1-4 | TRBV3-1/TRBV3-2 | . | TRBD1 | TGTGCCAGCAGCCAAGGAGACAGGGAACTGTTTTTT | CASSQGDRELFF
TRBJ1-4 | TRBV29-1 | . | . | TGCAGCGTTGGACAGAGCGAAGAAAAACTGTTTTTT | CSVGQSEEKLFF
TRBJ2-7 | TRBV3-1/TRBV3-2 | . | . | TGTGCCAGCACCGAGGGCTGGGACTCCTACGAGCAGTACTTC | CASTEGWDSYEQYF
TRBJ1-6 | TRBV5-6 | . | TRBD1 | TGTGCCAGCAGCCCGGACAGGGTTAATTCACCCCTCCACTTT | CASSPDRVNSPLHF
TRBJ1-1 | TRBV6-1 | . | . | TGTGCCAGCTGTGAACGGGTGAACACTGAAGCTTTCTTT | CASCERVNTEAFF
TRBJ1-4 | TRBV7-8 | . | . | TGTGCCAGCAGCTCCTTCAGGTCTAATGAAAAACTGTTTTTT | CASSSFRSNEKLFF
TRBJ1-5 | TRBV18 | . | TRBD1 | TGTGCCAGCTCAGGACAGGGCAGCAATCAGCCCCAGCATTTT | CASSGQGSNQPQHF
TRBJ1-5 | TRBV5-6 | few | TRBD1 | TGTGCCAGCGGACAGGGGGCAATGGGTCAGCCCCAGCATTTT | CASGQGAMGQPQHF
TRBJ1-5 | TRBV10-2 | . | . | TGCGCCAGCAGCGTGTTTAGGGGTAGCAATCAGCCCCAGCATTTT | CASSVFRGSNQPQHF
TRBJ1-2 | TRBV6-5 | . | . | TGTGCCAGCAGTTTCAGGGTTGGCTATGGCTACACCTTC | CASSFRVGYGYTF
TRBJ2-2 | TRBV11-2 | few | . | TGTGCCAGCAGCTTAAACACAGACGCGGGGAAGGTGTTTTTT | CASSLNTDAGKVFF
TRBJ1-6 | TRBV6-4 | . | . | TGTGCCAGCAGTGACTCGAACGGTTCACCCCTCCACTTT | CASSDSNGSPLHF
TRBJ2-1 | TRBV30 | . | . | TGTGCCTGGAGTGTACGAGGGAGGTACAATGAGCAGTTCTTC | CAWSVRGRYNEQFF
TRBJ2-2 | TRBV28 | once | TRBD2 | TGTGCCAGCAGTCGATTTGGACTAGCGGGAGATTCAGACACCGGGGAGCTGTTTTTT | CASSRFGLAGDSDTGELFF
TRBJ2-3 | TRBV6-5 | . | TRBD2 | TGTGCCAGCAAAGAGGGACTAGCATCAGATACGCAGTATTTT | CASKEGLASDTQYF
TRBJ1-1 | TRBV6-2/TRBV6-3 | once | . | TGTGCCAGCAGTTACTGGACAGTCCATGGGACTGAAGCTTTCTTT | CASSYWTVHGTEAFF
TRBJ1-1 | TRBV7-8 | . | . | TGTGCCAGCAGCTGGATCCGGGCGGGGGAAGCTTTCTTT | CASSWIRAGEAFF
TRBJ2-1 | TRBV11-3 | once | . | TGTGCCAGCAGCTTCACCCGGAATGAGCAGTTCTTC | CASSFTRNEQFF
TRBJ1-1 | TRBV5-6 | many | . | TGTGCCAGCAGTGAGTCGAGCACTGAAGCTTTCTTT | CASSESSTEAFF
TRBJ1-2 | TRBV6-5 | once | TRBD1 | TGTGCCAGCAGAAGACAGGGGGCTCACTATGGCTACACCTTC | CASRRQGAHYGYTF
TRBJ2-1 | TRBV28 | . | TRBD2 | TGTGCCAGCAGTTTACGCCCCCAGGGACTAGAGCAGTTCTTC | CASSLRPQGLEQFF
TRBJ1-2 | TRBV19 | . | . | TGTGCCAGTAGTTCCCTATCGGGTGGCTACACCTTC | CASSSLSGGYTF
TRBJ2-3 | TRBV6-6 | . | TRBD2 | TGTGCCAGCAGCTTGGGGGAGGGACTAGCGGGAGGGAACACAGATACGCAGTATTTT | CASSLGEGLAGGNTDTQYF
TRBJ1-1 | TRBV28 | . | TRBD1 | TGTGCCAGCAGTTCGGGACAGTCCCGAAGAGCTTTCTTT | CASSSGQSRRAFF
TRBJ2-3 | TRBV11-3 | . | . | TGTGCCAGCAGCTTAGGACAGACTAGCACAGATACGCAGTATTTT | CASSLGQTSTDTQYF
TRBJ2-1 | TRBV7-9 | . | TRBD2 | TGTGCCAGCAGCTTAGGAGCGGGACTAGCCCTCAATGAGCAGTTCTTC | CASSLGAGLALNEQFF
TRBJ2-7 | TRBV6-5 | once | . | TGTGCCACCCCGTCGTGCGGCGAGCAGTACTTC | CATPSCGEQYF
TRBJ2-2 | TRBV5-1 | . | TRBD1 | TGCGCCAGCAGCCTACAGGGGCCGGGGGAGCTGTTTTTT | CASSLQGPGELFF
TRBJ1-6 | TRBV28 | . | . | TGTGCCAGCAGTTTAATCGGGGGATTGGATAATTCACCCCTCCACTTT | CASSLIGGLDNSPLHF
TRBJ2-1 | TRBV7-9 | . | . | TGTGCCAGCAGCTTACTGGGAGCGAGGGCCAATGAGCAGTTCTTC | CASSLLGARANEQFF
TRBJ1-5 | TRBV28 | few | TRBD1 | TGTGCCAGCACCTTGGGGCAGGGGGATCAGCCCCAGCATTTT | CASTLGQGDQPQHF
TRBJ1-1 | TRBV18 | . | TRBD1 | TGTGCCAGCTCACCGTCAGGGGGCACTGAAGCTTTCTTT | CASSPSGGTEAFF
TRBJ2-3 | TRBV4-1 | . | TRBD2 | TGCGCCAGCAGCCAAGTAGGGCTAGCGGGAGCCACAGATACGCAGTATTTT | CASSQVGLAGATDTQYF
TRBJ1-1 | TRBV5-1 | once | TRBD1 | TGCGCCAGCAGCTCGGGACAGGGGGTCGTGACTGAAGCTTTCTTT | CASSSGQGVVTEAFF
TRBJ2-1 | TRBV28 | . | . | TGTGCCAGCGGGACTTCGGATGAGCAGTTCTTC | CASGTSDEQFF
TRBJ2-3 | TRBV7-2 | . | . | TGTGCCAGCAGCAGGCCAGGGGCAGATACGCAGTATTTT | CASSRPGADTQYF
TRBJ2-5 | TRBV29-1 | . | . | TGCAGCGTTGGCCGAGGCGAGACCCAGTACTTC | CSVGRGETQYF
TRBJ2-7 | TRBV15 | few | . | TGTGCCACCAGCAAACTAGGTTACGAGCAGTACTTC | CATSKLGYEQYF
TRBJ2-1 | TRBV2 | . | TRBD2 | TGTGCCAGCAGTGACCCGACTAGCGGGATACACAATGAGCAGTTCTTC | CASSDPTSGIHNEQFF
TRBJ2-2 | TRBV2 | . | TRBD2 | TGTGCCAGCAGGAGCGGGGGGCGGGTCCGGGAGCTGTTTTTT | CASRSGGRVRELFF
TRBJ2-1 | TRBV27 | . | TRBD2 | TGTGCCAGCAGTACCCTAGCGGGAAGCTCCTACAATGAGCAGTTCTTC | CASSTLAGSSYNEQFF
TRBJ2-1 | TRBV6-5 | . | TRBD1 | TGTGCCAGCAGTTACTCGAAAATAACAGGGGGTGAGTTCTTC | CASSYSKITGGEFF
TRBJ2-7 | TRBV7-9 | few | TRBD1 | TGTGCCAGCAGCACCGCGGACAGGGGTGGGGAGCAGTACTTC | CASSTADRGGEQYF
TRBJ2-7 | TRBV2 | . | . | TGTGCCAGCAGTGAAGGGGCAGGATCCTACGAGCAGTACTTC | CASSEGAGSYEQYF
TRBJ2-6 | TRBV12-5 | . | . | TGTGCTAGTGGTTTGCCGATGGCCTCTGGGGCCAACGTCCTGACTTTC | CASGLPMASGANVLTF
TRBJ1-2 | TRBV5-4 | . | TRBD1 | TGTGCCAGCAGAACCGGACAGGGGGCATATGGCTACACCTTC | CASRTGQGAYGYTF
TRBJ1-1 | TRBV6-5 | . | . | TGTGCCAGCAGCCTTGACAGGCCGAACACTGAAGCTTTCTTT | CASSLDRPNTEAFF
TRBJ1-1 | TRBV29-1 | . | . | TGCAGCGTTGGCTGGAGCGGGAAGGAAGCTTTCTTT | CSVGWSGKEAFF
TRBJ2-4 | TRBV14 | . | . | TGTGCCAGCAGCGCTAGCCGCTTAGCCAAAAACATTCAGTACTTC | CASSASRLAKNIQYF
TRBJ2-1 | TRBV11-3 | once | . | TGTGCCAGCAGCCCTCAACAAGCGGCTTACAATGAGCAGTTCTTC | CASSPQQAAYNEQFF
TRBJ2-7 | TRBV15 | . | . | TGTGCCACCAGCAGGCTCACCGGGACAACTAACGAGCAGTACTTC | CATSRLTGTTNEQYF
TRBJ2-4 | TRBV6-5 | . | TRBD1 | TGTGCCAGCAGCTACGGGACAGTAGCCAAAAACATTCAGTACTTC | CASSYGTVAKNIQYF
TRBJ2-2 | TRBV21-1 | . | . | TGTGCCAGCGGGACAGTTGATACCGGGGAGCTGTTTTTT | CASGTVDTGELFF
TRBJ1-3 | TRBV5-1 | once | . | TGCGCCAGCAGCGTAACAGGGAGCGGAAACACCATATATTTT | CASSVTGSGNTIYF
TRBJ2-7 | TRBV7-6 | . | . | TGTGCCAGCAGCTCCTCCTTAAACGAGCAGTACTTC | CASSSSLNEQYF
TRBJ1-2 | TRBV6-5 | . | TRBD1 | TGTGCCAGCAGTTATTTTGGACAGGGGACTAACTATGGCTACACCTTC | CASSYFGQGTNYGYTF
TRBJ2-7 | TRBV18 | . | . | TGTGCCAGCTCACCGCCCCCGGGCTACGAGCAGTACTTC | CASSPPPGYEQYF
TRBJ2-1 | TRBV7-9 | few | . | TGTGCCCCATATGGGGGGGCCGATGAGCAGTTCTTC | CAPYGGADEQFF
TRBJ2-7 | TRBV2 | . | . | TGTGCCAGCTCCGGGGGGCGCTACGAGCAGTACTTC | CASSGGRYEQYF
TRBJ1-6 | TRBV27 | . | TRBD1 | TGTGCCAGCAGCGGGACAGGGGATTCACCCCTCCACTTT | CASSGTGDSPLHF